One and the same sample provided the 8 T cell receptor beta chains below, sequenced in a study of T cell responses to AZD1222 COVID-19 vaccine. Assay used: immunoSEQ multiplex PCR; TCRdb lists only in-frame clones, some missing. The data hold about 170,000 clones, with around 87% observed a single time. The sequencing used peripheral blood, collected on day 0 of AZD1222 vaccination. The receptors originated from an adult in good health.

This clone has a single count. This chain links TRBV5-1 with TRBJ1-2; a possible D gene is TRBD1 (6 bases). Germline V CDR1 and CDR2: SGHRS, YFSETQ. The germline V and J ends were trimmed by 0 bases and 3 bases, with 9 bases remaining between them. CDR3 length: 14 residues. The CDR3 sequence: CASSLGTAYYGYTF. The CDR3 DNA reads as TGCGCCAGCAGCTTGGGGACAGCCTACTATGGCTACACCTTC.

This chain connects TRBV4-2 to TRBJ1-1, with D perhaps matching TRBD1 (5 bases). Germline V gene lookup returns CDR1 LGHNA and CDR2 YNFKEQ. V lost 1 base, J lost 5 bases, and 20 bases lay in between. CDR3 length equals 17 residues. CDR3 sequence (DNA): TGTGCCAGCAGCCAAGCTCAGGGATCCTGGGCGGCGACTGAAGCTTTCTTT. Its protein is CASSQAQGSWAATEAFF.

The chain is built from TRBV5-1 and TRBJ1-1, with D possibly TRBD1 on 6 matching bases. Trimming cost V 1 base and J 10 bases, with 14 bases left between them. The CDR3 contains 13 residues. Germline loops: CDR1 SGHRS, CDR2 YFSETQ. The DNA of the CDR3 is TGCGCCAGCAGCTTGTCTGGGGGGCTAGGAGCTTTCTTT. It encodes CASSLSGGLGAFF.

V and J are TRBV5-6 and TRBJ2-2; 7 nucleotides agree with TRBD2. V lost 2 bases, J lost 4 bases, and 5 bases stayed unmatched. This CDR3 has 15 amino acids. Germline values: CDR1 SGHDT, CDR2 YYEEEE. The DNA for the CDR3 is TGTGCCAGCAGCTTTAGGACTAGGCGCACCGGGGAGCTGTTTTTT. Amino acid sequence: CASSFRTRRTGELFF.

This clone showed up just a few times. CDR3 residues: CASSQDPGSGYTF. CDR3 coding DNA: TGTGCCAGCAGCCAAGATCCCGGTAGTGGCTACACCTTC. The gene calls are TRBV4-2 and TRBJ1-2; D unclear. Trimming took off 0 bases at V and 7 bases at J, with 9 bases between the two ends. CDR1 and CDR2 (germline): LGHNA, YNFKEQ. The CDR3 sequence is 13 residues long.

CDR3 residues: CASSTTGNEQFF. The DNA of the CDR3 is TGTGCCAGCAGCACTACAGGGAATGAGCAGTTCTTC. V gene TRBV9 combines with J gene TRBJ2-1, with TRBD1 as a possible D gene (6 bases). Trimming left V 4 bases short and J 7 bases short, with 9 bases between. Germline lookup yields CDR1 SGDLS and CDR2 YYNGEE. CDR3 length: 12 amino acids.

The rearrangement links TRBV6-5 to TRBJ2-1; TRBD2 is a possible D gene (5 bases). Trimming left V 6 bases short and J 10 bases short, with 16 bases between. Germline V gene data show CDR1 as MNHEY and CDR2 as SVGAGI. The CDR3 covers 13 residues. The CDR3 is CASRRTGLGEQFF. CDR3 coding DNA: TGTGCCAGCAGGCGGACTGGGCTCGGGGAGCAGTTCTTC.

Comments on this clone: This same CDR3 is encoded by further DNA sequences in the sample. This sequence joins TRBV6-5 and TRBJ1-1; no reliable D call. Trimming stripped 2 bases from V and 0 bases from J, with 7 bases between. The CDR3 consists of 14 residues. CDR1 and CDR2 from the germline V gene are MNHEY and SVGAGI. The CDR3 loop is CASSYRTVNTEAFF. As DNA, the CDR3 is TGTGCCAGCAGTTACCGGACGGTGAACACTGAAGCTTTCTTT.